This T cell receptor beta chain was found in a study of shared clonotypes between healthy human individuals. Overall study results and limits: Relative to clonotypes present in all four donors, those not shared had lower generation probabilities. Since donors were few, the genetic and exposure-history diversity represented was limited.

Selected positively for CCR7 and CD45RO-negative, naive CD8 cells excluded terminally differentiated effector memory CD45RA+ cells. The donors, all of them Caucasian adults, lived in Nashville, Tennessee. This CDR3 contains 13 residues. Germline V gene sequence: CDR1 SQVTM, CDR2 ANQGSEA. V was shortened by 4 bases and J by 3 bases, with 10 bases between the two germline ends. As to this clone: The antigen is undetermined.

At a deep level, the assay was run. Profiling relied on immunoSEQ multiplex PCR, and the TCRdb table lists in-frame clones only, not all of them. This sample carries about 2.1 million clones, under 95% of them seen once, and the ten largest clones take more than 1.5%. The chain couples TRBV29-1 to TRBJ2-1; perhaps TRBD2 as D (6 bases). The sequence was obtained from a man between 18 and 29 years old in good health. Some clones in this sample may be carry-over from other donors' samples. The specimen was naive CD8+ T cells from PBMCs. The CDR3 loop is CSVVASDYNEQFF. CDR3 coding DNA: TGCAGCGTTGTAGCTAGCGACTACAATGAGCAGTTCTTC.